The entry that follows covers one T cell receptor (beta chain) sequence. The CDR3 runs 14 residues. Germline V lookup: CDR1 MNHNS, CDR2 SASEGT. V was clipped by 0 bases and J by 5 bases, with 8 bases between them. This sample is drawn from a study of blood T cell repertoires in COVID-19. Study context: Sites across the United States, Italy and Spain contributed samples from acute and convalescent COVID-19.

Per the study methods: Estimation of nucleated cell counts was performed using reference gene primer amplification. The method was immunoSEQ multiplex PCR; TCRdb's version includes in-frame clones alone and lacks a portion of them. The V and J calls and clone size were taken over from that table, and D and trimming were inferred from the DNA. Among 270,000 or so clones listed, 86% were seen once. The sample taken for sequencing was peripheral blood. The chain recombines TRBV6-1 with TRBJ1-3; tentatively, D is TRBD1 (5 bases). The TCR sequence derives from a woman aged 25-40 years with COVID-19, enrolled during active disease. CDR3: CASSEAGPRNTIYF. In DNA, the CDR3 is TGTGCCAGCAGTGAAGCGGGGCCAAGAAACACCATATATTTT.